This TCR beta chain was captured by sequencing in a study of blood T cell repertoires in COVID-19. Study in general: The origin of the acute and convalescent COVID-19 samples was the United States, Italy and Spain. From T cells, B-cell-depleted T cells, or PBMCs came the material, which was cDNA or gDNA.

Original data processing: Using reference gene primer amplification, nucleated cell counts were estimated. Here immunoSEQ multiplex PCR was the method, and the copy in TCRdb shows in-frame clones only, minus some. That table furnishes V, J and clone size, whereas the DNA furnished D and trimming. The data hold about 190,000 clones, with 89% observed a single time. The V and J ends lost 2 bases and 4 bases respectively, with 9 bases between them. The germline CDR1 and CDR2 sequences are SGHRS and YFSETQ. The CDR3 totals 14 residues. The sequence was collected from a man in his forties with acute or convalescent COVID-19. The sequencing sample was made of peripheral blood. This rearrangement joins TRBV5-1 to TRBJ1-4, with a tentative D call TRBD1 (5 bases). In DNA form, the CDR3 reads TGCGCCAGCAGCTTTTACCAGGGTAATGAAAAACTGTTTTTT. Protein: CASSFYQGNEKLFF.